This T cell receptor (beta chain) was profiled in a study of shared clonotypes between healthy human individuals. The overall study: The donor group consisted of two women and a few men, aged 18 to 49.

In regard to this clone: As yet, its antigen is unknown.

Germline loops: CDR1 MGHRA, CDR2 YSYEKL. Trimming left V 0 bases short and J 5 bases short, with 7 bases between. This CDR3 spans 13 amino acids. At a deep level, the assay was run. Investigators spread the genomic DNA of each subset evenly over several immunoSEQ plates. Repertoires were generated with immunoSEQ multiplex PCR, while TCRdb's copy carries only in-frame clones and drops some. In the table there are about 1.1 million clones, approximately 75% of which are singletons. Study-wide findings and caveats: A few donors had around 5% of their naive CD4 clonotypes in common.

This TCR was recovered from a man aged 18 to 30 in good health. Some clones in this sample may be carry-over from other donors' samples. The V gene is TRBV4-1, the J gene TRBJ2-5; D is unresolved. The source material was memory CD4+ T cells from PBMCs. Subset specified: CD45RA-negative fraction. For the CDR3, the DNA is TGCGCCAGCAGCCAAGAGGGGTGGGAGACCCAGTACTTC. Translated, it gives CASSQEGWETQYF.